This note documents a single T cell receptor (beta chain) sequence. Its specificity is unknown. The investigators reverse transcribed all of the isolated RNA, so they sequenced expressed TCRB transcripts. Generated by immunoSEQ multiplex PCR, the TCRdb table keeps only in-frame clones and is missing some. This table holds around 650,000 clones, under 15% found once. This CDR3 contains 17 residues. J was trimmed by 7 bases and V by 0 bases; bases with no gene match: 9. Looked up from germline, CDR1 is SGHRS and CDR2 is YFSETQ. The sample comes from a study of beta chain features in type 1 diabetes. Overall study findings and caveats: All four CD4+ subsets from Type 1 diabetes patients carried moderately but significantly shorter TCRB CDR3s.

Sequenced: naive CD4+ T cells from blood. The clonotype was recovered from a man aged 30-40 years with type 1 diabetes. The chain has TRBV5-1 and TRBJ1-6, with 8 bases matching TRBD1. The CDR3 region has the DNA TGCGCCAGCAGCTTGGGCCCCCGGACAGGGAAAAATTCACCCCTCCACTTT. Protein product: CASSLGPRTGKNSPLHF.